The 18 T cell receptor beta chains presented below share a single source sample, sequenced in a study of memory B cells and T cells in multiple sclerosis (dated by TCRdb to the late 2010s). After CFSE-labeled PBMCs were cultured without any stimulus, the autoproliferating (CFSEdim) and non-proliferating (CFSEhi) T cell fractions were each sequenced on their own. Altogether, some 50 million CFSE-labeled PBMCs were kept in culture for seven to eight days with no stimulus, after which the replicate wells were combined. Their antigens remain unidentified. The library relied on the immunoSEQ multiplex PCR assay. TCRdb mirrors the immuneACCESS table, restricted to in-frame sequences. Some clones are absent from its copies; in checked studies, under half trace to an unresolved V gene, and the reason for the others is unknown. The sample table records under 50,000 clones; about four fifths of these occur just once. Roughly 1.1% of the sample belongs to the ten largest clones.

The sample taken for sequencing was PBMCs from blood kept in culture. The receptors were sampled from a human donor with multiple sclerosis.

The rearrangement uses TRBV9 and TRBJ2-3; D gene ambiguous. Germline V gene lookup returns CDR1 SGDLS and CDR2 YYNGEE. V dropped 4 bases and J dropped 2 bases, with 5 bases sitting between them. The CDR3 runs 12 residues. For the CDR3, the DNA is TGTGCCAGCAGCCGAGCCACAGATACGCAGTATTTT. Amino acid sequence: CASSRATDTQYF.

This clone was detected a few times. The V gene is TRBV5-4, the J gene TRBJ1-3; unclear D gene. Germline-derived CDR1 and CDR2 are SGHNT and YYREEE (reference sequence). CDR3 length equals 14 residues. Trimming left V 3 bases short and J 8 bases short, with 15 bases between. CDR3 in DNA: TGTGCCAGCAGCTCCGGGCCTCGGCTGGACACCATATATTTT. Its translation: CASSSGPRLDTIYF.

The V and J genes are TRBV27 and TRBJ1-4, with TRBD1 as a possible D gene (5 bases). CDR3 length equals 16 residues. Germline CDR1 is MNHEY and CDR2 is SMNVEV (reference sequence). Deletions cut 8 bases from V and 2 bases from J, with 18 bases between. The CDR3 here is CASRLWGSETNEKLFF. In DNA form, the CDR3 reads TGTGCCAGCCGCCTTTGGGGCAGTGAGACTAATGAAAAACTGTTTTTT.

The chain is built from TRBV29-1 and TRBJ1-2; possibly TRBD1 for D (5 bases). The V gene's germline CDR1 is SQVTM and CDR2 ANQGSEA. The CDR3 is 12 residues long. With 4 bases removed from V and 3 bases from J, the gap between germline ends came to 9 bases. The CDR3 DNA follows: TGCAGCGTTGCACAAGGGGACTATGGCTACACCTTC. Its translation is CSVAQGDYGYTF.

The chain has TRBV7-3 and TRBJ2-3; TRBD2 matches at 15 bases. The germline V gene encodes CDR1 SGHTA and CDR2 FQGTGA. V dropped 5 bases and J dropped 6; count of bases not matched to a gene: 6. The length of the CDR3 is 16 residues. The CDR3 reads CASSAGLAGGGDTQYF. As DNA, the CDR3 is TGTGCCAGCAGCGCGGGACTAGCGGGGGGCGGTGATACGCAGTATTTT.

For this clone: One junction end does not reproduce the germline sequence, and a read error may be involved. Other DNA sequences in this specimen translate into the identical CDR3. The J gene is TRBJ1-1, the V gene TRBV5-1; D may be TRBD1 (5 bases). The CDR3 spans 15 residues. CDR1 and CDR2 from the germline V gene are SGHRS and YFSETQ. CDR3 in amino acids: CASSSRDGWGTEAFF. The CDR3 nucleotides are TGCGCCAGCAGCTCCCGGGACGGATGGGGGACTGAAGCCTTCTTT.

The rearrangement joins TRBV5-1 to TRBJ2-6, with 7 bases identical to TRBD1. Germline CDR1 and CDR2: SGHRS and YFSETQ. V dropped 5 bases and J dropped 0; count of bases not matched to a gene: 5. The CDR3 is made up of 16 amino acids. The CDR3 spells CASRGQMSSGANVLTF. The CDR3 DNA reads TGCGCCAGCAGGGGACAGATGAGCTCTGGGGCCAACGTCCTGACTTTC.

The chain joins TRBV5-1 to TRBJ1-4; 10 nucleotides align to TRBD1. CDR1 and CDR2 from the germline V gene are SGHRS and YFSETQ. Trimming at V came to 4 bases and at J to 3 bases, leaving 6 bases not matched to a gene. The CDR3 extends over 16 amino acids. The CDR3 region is CASSRAGTGANEKLFF. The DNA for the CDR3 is TGCGCCAGCAGCAGAGCCGGGACAGGGGCTAATGAAAAACTGTTTTTT. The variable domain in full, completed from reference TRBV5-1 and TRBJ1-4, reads KAGVTQTPRYLIKTRGQQVTLSCSPISGHRSVSWYQQTPGQGLQFLFEYFSETQRNKGNFPGRFSGRQFSNSRSEMNVSTLELGDSALYLCASSRAGTGANEKLFFGSGTQLSVL.

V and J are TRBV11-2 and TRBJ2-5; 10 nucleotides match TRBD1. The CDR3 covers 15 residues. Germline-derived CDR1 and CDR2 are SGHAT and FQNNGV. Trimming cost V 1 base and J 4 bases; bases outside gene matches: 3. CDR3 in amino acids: CASSLVGDRGETQYF. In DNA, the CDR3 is TGTGCCAGCAGCTTAGTGGGGGACAGGGGAGAGACCCAGTACTTC.

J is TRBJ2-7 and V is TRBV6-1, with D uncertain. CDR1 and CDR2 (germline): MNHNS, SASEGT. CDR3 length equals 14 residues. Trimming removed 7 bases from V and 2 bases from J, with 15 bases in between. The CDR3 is CASTYSFIAYEQYF. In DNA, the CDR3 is TGTGCCAGCACTTACAGTTTTATAGCCTACGAGCAGTACTTC.

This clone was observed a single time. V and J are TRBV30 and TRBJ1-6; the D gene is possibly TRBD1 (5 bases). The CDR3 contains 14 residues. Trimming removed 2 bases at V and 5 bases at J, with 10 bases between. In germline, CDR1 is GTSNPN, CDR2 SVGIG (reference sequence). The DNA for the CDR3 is TGTGCCTGGAGTCCCGGGACGGATAATTCACCCCTCCACTTT. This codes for CAWSPGTDNSPLHF.

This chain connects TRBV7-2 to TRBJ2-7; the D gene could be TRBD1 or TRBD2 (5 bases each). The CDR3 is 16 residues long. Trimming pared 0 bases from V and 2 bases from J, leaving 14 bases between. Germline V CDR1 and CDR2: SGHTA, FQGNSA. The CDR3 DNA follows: TGTGCCAGCAGCTTAGCGCACGGGGCAGGCACCTACGAGCAGTACTTC. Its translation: CASSLAHGAGTYEQYF.

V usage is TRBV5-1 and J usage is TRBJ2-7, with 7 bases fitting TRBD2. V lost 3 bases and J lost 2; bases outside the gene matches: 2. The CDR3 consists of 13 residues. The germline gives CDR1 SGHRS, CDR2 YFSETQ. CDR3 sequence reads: CASSWGLTYEQYF. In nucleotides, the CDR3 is TGCGCCAGCAGCTGGGGACTAACCTACGAGCAGTACTTC.

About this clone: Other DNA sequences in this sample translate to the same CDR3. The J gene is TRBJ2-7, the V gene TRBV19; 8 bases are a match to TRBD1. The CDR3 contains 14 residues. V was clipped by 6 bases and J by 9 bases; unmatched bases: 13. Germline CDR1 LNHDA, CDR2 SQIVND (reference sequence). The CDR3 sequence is CASSPRGQVSAQYF. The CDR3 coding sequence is TGTGCCAGTAGCCCGCGGGGACAGGTATCGGCGCAGTACTTC.

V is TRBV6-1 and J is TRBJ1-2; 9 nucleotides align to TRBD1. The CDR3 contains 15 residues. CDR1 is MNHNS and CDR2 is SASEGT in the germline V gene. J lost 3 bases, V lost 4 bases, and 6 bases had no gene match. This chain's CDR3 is CASSVTGDRDYGYTF. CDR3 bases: TGTGCCAGCAGTGTAACCGGGGACAGGGACTATGGCTACACCTTC.

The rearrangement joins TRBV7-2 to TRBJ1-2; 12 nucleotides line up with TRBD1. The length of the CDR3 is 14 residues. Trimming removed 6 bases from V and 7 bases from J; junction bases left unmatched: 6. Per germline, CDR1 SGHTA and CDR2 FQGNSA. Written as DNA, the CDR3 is TGTGCCAGCAGTACGGGACAGGGGGCGTTTGGCTACACCTTC. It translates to CASSTGQGAFGYTF.

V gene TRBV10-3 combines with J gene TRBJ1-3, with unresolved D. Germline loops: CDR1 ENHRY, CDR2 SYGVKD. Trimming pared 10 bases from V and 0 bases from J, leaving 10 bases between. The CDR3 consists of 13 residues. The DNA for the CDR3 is TGTGCCACCGCCTCCACCTCTGGAAACACCATATATTTT. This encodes CATASTSGNTIYF.

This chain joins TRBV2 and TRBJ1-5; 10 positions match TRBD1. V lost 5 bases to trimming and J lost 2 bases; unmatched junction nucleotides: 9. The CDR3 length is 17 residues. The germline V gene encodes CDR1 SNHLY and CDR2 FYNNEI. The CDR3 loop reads CASSPGTGVDGNQPQHF. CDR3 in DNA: TGTGCCAGCAGTCCCGGGACAGGGGTTGATGGCAATCAGCCCCAGCATTTT.